This entry describes one TCR beta chain. Its cognate antigen is unknown. This specimen belongs to a study of cytomegalovirus exposure and HLA in healthy donors. Samples came from healthy bone marrow donors. Study-level results: Rates of TCR association differed by HLA locus in a later analysis, with DRB1 highest and HLA-C lowest. There were approximately 150 TCR beta chains listed as cytomegalovirus-associated. Specificity of three CMV-associated chains for CMV antigens was verified in vitro.

After removal of 5 bases from V and 7 bases from J, the junction contained 6 bases not matched to a gene. The CDR3 totals 14 residues. Germline lookup yields CDR1 MRHNA and CDR2 SNTAGT. In the PCR, 60 Vbeta and 13 Jbeta primers were used. The table came from immunoSEQ multiplex PCR; TCRdb's copy has only in-frame clones and leaves some out. This sample carries about 170,000 clones, with 0.65% to 0.9% going to the ten biggest clones. The chain has TRBV6-4 and TRBJ2-2; 8 bases are a match to TRBD1. The sequence derives from a young woman in good health and CMV-seropositive. Sequenced input: PBMCs. The CDR3 DNA follows: TGTGCCAGCAGTCTGCAGGGGGCGATCGGGGAGCTGTTTTTT. Translating it yields CASSLQGAIGELFF.